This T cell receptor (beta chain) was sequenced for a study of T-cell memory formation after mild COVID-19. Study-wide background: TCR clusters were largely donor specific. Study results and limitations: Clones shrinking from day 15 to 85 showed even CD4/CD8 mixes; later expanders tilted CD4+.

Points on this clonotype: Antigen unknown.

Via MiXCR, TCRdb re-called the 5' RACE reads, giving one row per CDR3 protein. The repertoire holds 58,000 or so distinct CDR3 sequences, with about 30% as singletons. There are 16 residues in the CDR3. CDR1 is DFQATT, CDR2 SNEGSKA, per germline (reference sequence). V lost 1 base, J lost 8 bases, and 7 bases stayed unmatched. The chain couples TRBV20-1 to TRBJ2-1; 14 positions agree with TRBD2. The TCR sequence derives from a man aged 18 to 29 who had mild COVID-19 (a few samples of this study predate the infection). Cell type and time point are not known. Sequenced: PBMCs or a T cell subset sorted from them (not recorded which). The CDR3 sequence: CSARAGLAGGLDEQFF. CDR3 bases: TGCAGTGCTAGAGCAGGACTAGCGGGGGGCTTGGATGAGCAGTTCTTC.